A selection of T cell receptor beta chains follows, all from one sample in a study of cytomegalovirus exposure and HLA in healthy donors. Only in-frame clones appear in the TCRdb table, and some are missing; sequencing was by immunoSEQ multiplex PCR. The table shows around 300,000 clones, with roughly 70% occurring only once. Sequenced: PBMCs. The receptors were gathered from a female donor in good health and CMV-seronegative. Both conserved end residues are part of each CDR3. The order of the fields is D gene, V gene, clone size, J gene, CDR3 protein, CDR3 DNA. The D gene is left open where the match is weak. The size of a clone is reported for some rows only, either as once, few or many, or as a class for expanded clones.

-,TRBV6-6,-,TRBJ1-2,CASSYGQSYGYTF,TGTGCCAGCAGTTACGGGCAGTCCTATGGCTACACCTTC
TRBD2,TRBV27,-,TRBJ2-3,CASTQPGLAGGREYLF,TGTGCCAGCACACAACCCGGACTAGCGGGAGGGCGCGAGTATCTTTTT
TRBD1,TRBV30,-,TRBJ1-1,CAWSEGAPEAFF,TGTGCCTGGAGTGAGGGGGCCCCTGAAGCTTTCTTT
TRBD1,TRBV5-1,-,TRBJ2-1,CASSLDPGQEQFF,TGCGCCAGCAGCTTGGATCCGGGACAGGAGCAGTTCTTC
-,TRBV29-1,-,TRBJ2-7,CSAQGLVGTEQYF,TGCAGCGCTCAGGGGCTTGTTGGAACCGAGCAGTACTTC
-,TRBV11-3,-,TRBJ2-5,CASSWLAEETQYF,TGTGCCAGCAGCTGGCTGGCGGAAGAGACCCAGTACTTC
-,TRBV12-2,-,TRBJ1-5,CASRPLFASREDQPQHF,TGTGCAAGTCGCCCCCTATTCGCCAGCAGGGAAGATCAGCCCCAGCATTTT
-,TRBV7-9,few,TRBJ2-3,CSSSLALRDTQYF,TGTTCCAGCAGCTTAGCGCTGAGAGATACGCAGTATTTT
-,TRBV19,-,TRBJ2-7,CASSITGKGTYEQYF,TGTGCCAGTAGTATAACGGGCAAGGGGACCTACGAGCAGTACTTC
-,TRBV4-1,-,TRBJ1-5,CASSQVNSNQPQHF,TGCGCCAGCAGCCAAGTAAATAGCAATCAGCCCCAGCATTTT
-,TRBV19,-,TRBJ2-7,CASSIGKGVREQYF,TGTGCCAGTAGTATAGGTAAGGGGGTACGCGAGCAGTACTTC
TRBD2,TRBV9,-,TRBJ2-7,CASSVASGRAEEQYF,TGTGCCAGCAGCGTCGCTAGCGGGAGGGCAGAAGAGCAGTACTTC
TRBD1,TRBV2,-,TRBJ2-7,CASGPTGVPYEQYF,TGTGCCAGCGGCCCGACAGGGGTCCCTTACGAGCAGTACTTC
TRBD2,TRBV7-2,-,TRBJ2-2,CASSSHSGSGSGELFF,TGTGCCAGCAGCTCCCACAGCGGGAGTGGGTCCGGGGAGCTGTTTTTT
TRBD1,TRBV5-4,-,TRBJ1-6,CASTLGQGDSPLHF,TGTGCCAGCACCTTGGGACAGGGGGATTCACCCCTCCACTTT